This T cell receptor beta chain originates from a study of blood T cell repertoires in COVID-19. Study information: Specimens from acute and convalescent COVID-19 originated in the United States, Italy and Spain. PBMCs, B-cell-depleted T cells, or T cells were the source of the cDNA or gDNA that made up the material.

Under the authors' procedure: The assay estimated nucleated cells by amplifying reference gene primers. TCRdb keeps only in-frame clones here, not all; method: immunoSEQ multiplex PCR. V and J calls and clone size follow that table, whereas D and trimming were derived from the DNA. The table has about 110,000 clones, approximately 80% seen once; the top ten hold approximately 4.1%. The source of this sequence is a woman aged 70 to 79 with acute or convalescent COVID-19. Material: peripheral blood.

As DNA, the CDR3 is TGTGCCCCCCGACCGGGGGGGGGTCGAGGGGCCAACGTCCTGACTTTC. Residues: CAPRPGGGRGANVLTF. The chain carries TRBV19 and TRBJ2-6; 8 nucleotides align to TRBD2. There are 16 residues in the CDR3. Germline V lookup: CDR1 LNHDA, CDR2 SQIVND (reference sequence). J gave up 4 bases and V 11 bases, and 13 bases lay outside the gene matches.